This T cell receptor (beta chain) was documented in a study of T cell repertoires in cytomegalovirus infection. The trim removed 4 bases at V and 0 bases at J, leaving 7 bases unmatched. This CDR3 comprises 16 residues. The germline gives CDR1 SGDLS, CDR2 YYNGEE. TCRdb called the reads again in MiXCR, with one record for every CDR3 protein. Of some 180,000 distinct CDR3 sequences detected, approximately 20% appear once; the ten largest clones hold around 3.2%. The chain recombines TRBV9 with TRBJ1-3, with 7 nucleotides matching TRBD1. The sample taken for sequencing was PBMCs. The origin of this receptor is a human donor in good health (CMV status not recorded). Some clones in this sample may be carry-over from other donors' samples. The CDR3 loop is CASSHSGGSSGNTIYF. For the CDR3, the DNA is TGTGCCAGCAGCCACTCAGGGGGGAGCTCTGGAAACACCATATATTTT.